Given below is one T cell receptor (beta chain) in context. This entry is derived from a study of blood T cell repertoires in COVID-19. Repertoires were generated with immunoSEQ multiplex PCR, while TCRdb's copy carries only in-frame clones and drops some. The data contain 280,000 or so clones, around 88% of them singletons. The junction had 13 bases not matched to a gene; V was cut back by 4 bases and J by 2 bases. Germline V gene data show CDR1 as SGDLS and CDR2 as YYNGEE. The CDR3 is made up of 18 amino acids. The source is a woman aged 25 to 45 who had recovered from COVID-19. Source material: peripheral blood. This chain links TRBV9 with TRBJ2-3; 10 nucleotides align to TRBD2. The CDR3 protein is CASSLRGSGGLSTDTQYF. The CDR3 DNA reads as TGTGCCAGCAGCCTTCGTGGTAGCGGGGGGCTATCCACAGATACGCAGTATTTT.